The clone carrying this T cell receptor (beta chain) was counted ten times or more. Scientists amplified the TCR beta CDR3 regions from RNA transcripts. HTBI primers were employed in first-round RT-PCR, then a second-round multiplex PCR followed. Via MiXCR, TCRdb re-called the multiplex PCR reads, giving one row per CDR3 protein. Among approximately 210,000 distinct CDR3 sequences listed, under 30% were seen once. Germline loops: CDR1 SGHTA, CDR2 FQGNSA. Trimming took 5 bases from V and 0 from J, leaving 17 bases between them. The CDR3 runs 16 residues. These data are taken from a study of Graves' ophthalmopathy and Graves' hyperthyroidism.

This receptor was taken from a man aged 50 or older with Graves' ophthalmopathy. Sequencing was done on a sample of peripheral blood. J is TRBJ2-7 and V is TRBV7-2; tentative D call: TRBD2 (5 bases). The CDR3 loop is CASSLLAGRSSYEQYF. The DNA for the CDR3 is TGTGCCAGCAGCCTCCTGGCGGGTCGTAGCTCCTACGAGCAGTACTTC.